These 2 T cell receptor beta chains originate from one sample sequenced in a study of blood T cell repertoires in COVID-19. The method was immunoSEQ multiplex PCR; TCRdb's version includes in-frame clones alone and lacks a portion of them. The sample has over 25,000 clones; 84% are singletons. The specimen was peripheral blood. The receptors derive from a human donor in a cohort sampled during active COVID-19.

This clone has just a few counts. The J gene is TRBJ1-1, the V gene TRBV25-1, with a weak D call TRBD1 (6 bases). The V and J ends lost 11 bases and 2 bases respectively, with 15 bases between them. CDR1 and CDR2 (germline): MGHDK, SYGVNS. This CDR3 is built from 13 residues. The DNA of the CDR3 is TGTGCCGCCCAGGGGTTCTTCAACACTGAAGCTTTCTTT. Amino acid sequence: CAAQGFFNTEAFF.

This clone has only one observation. The genes are TRBV5-1 and TRBJ2-7, with TRBD1 identical over 7 bases. In germline, CDR1 is SGHRS, CDR2 YFSETQ. Losses at the gene ends were 4 bases for V and 2 bases for J; bases not matched to a gene: 3. This CDR3 comprises 13 residues. This chain's CDR3 is CASSMGQTYEQYF. The CDR3 DNA reads TGCGCCAGCAGCATGGGACAGACCTACGAGCAGTACTTC.